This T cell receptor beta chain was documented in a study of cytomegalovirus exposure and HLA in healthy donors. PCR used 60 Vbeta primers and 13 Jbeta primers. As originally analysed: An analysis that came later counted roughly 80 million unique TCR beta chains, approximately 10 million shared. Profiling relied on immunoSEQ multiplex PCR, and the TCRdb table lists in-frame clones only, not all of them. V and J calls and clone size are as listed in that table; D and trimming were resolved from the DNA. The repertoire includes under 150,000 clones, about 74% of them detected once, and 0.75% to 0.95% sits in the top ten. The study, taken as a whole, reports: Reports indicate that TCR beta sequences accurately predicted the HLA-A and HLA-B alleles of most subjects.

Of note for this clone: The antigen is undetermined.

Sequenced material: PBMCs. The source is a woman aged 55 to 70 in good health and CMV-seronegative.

CDR3 in DNA: TGTGCCAGCAGACCTCTAGCGGGGGGCACAGATACGCAGTATTTT. It codes for CASRPLAGGTDTQYF. The V and J genes are TRBV4-2 and TRBJ2-3; 10 bases are a match to TRBD2. The CDR3 spans 15 residues. The J segment lost 1 base and the V segment lost 6 bases, leaving 4 bases of the junction unmatched. Germline CDR1 LGHNA, CDR2 YNFKEQ.